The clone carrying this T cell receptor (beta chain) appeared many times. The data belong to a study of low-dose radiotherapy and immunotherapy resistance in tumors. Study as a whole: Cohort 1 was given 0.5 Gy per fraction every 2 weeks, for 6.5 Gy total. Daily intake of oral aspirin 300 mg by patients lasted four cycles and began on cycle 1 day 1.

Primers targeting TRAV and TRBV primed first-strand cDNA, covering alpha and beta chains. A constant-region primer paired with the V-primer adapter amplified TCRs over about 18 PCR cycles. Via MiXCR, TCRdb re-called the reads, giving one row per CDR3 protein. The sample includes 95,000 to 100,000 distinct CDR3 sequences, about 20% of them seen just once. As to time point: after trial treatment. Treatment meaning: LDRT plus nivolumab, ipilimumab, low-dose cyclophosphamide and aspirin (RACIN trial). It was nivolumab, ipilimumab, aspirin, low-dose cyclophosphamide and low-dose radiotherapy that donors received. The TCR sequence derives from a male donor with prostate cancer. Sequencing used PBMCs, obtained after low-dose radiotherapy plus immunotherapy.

Here the CDR3 DNA reads TGTGCCAGCAGTCTCAGGACAGGGACCTACAATGAGCAGTTCTTC. This translates into CASSLRTGTYNEQFF. The chain carries TRBV27 and TRBJ2-1; 8 nucleotides line up with TRBD1. With 5 bases clipped from V and 2 bases from J, the junction kept 5 bases outside the gene matches. Germline CDR1 reads MNHEY; CDR2 reads SMNVEV (reference sequence). CDR3 length: 15 residues.